The 6 T cell receptor beta chains reported below all come from one sample, sequenced in a study of blood T cells in healthy people across ages. Using a J-beta primer mix together with a sample-barcoded 5' primer, a second PCR was run for 7 to 11 cycles. One entry per CDR3 protein results from TCRdb running MiXCR on the 5' RACE reads. The table lists about 670,000 distinct CDR3 sequences, roughly half of them singletons, with about 13% in the top ten. Sequenced material: blood. The receptors originated from an elderly woman in good health.

This clonotype was seen many times. The chain combines TRBV27 with TRBJ2-1; 14 bases align to TRBD2. Germline CDR1 MNHEY, CDR2 SMNVEV (reference sequence). V lost 4 bases, J lost 10 bases, and 9 bases stayed unmatched. The CDR3 sequence is 16 residues long. For the CDR3, the DNA is TGTGCCAGCAGTTCAGCCGGGACTAGCGGGAGAGGAGAGCAGTTCTTC. This codes for CASSSAGTSGRGEQFF.

This clonotype showed up many times. The V gene is TRBV10-1, the J gene TRBJ2-7; tentatively, D is TRBD1 or TRBD2 (5 bases each). Germline V gives CDR1 WNHNN, CDR2 SYGVQD (reference sequence). This CDR3 has 14 residues. V was cut by 8 bases and J by 4 bases, with 18 bases left in between. CDR3 sequence (DNA): TGCGCCAGCTTTCGGGGCAGGTGGAGGTACGAGCAGTACTTC. This encodes CASFRGRWRYEQYF.

This clonotype has more than one count but fewer than ten. The rearrangement links TRBV30 to TRBJ2-1; the D gene is possibly TRBD2 (6 bases). Trimming pared 3 bases from V and 4 bases from J, leaving 13 bases between. CDR3 length equals 14 residues. Germline CDR1 is GTSNPN and CDR2 is SVGIG (reference sequence). CDR3 coding DNA: TGTGCCTGGAGCAGGAAAGGGACTTACAATGAGCAGTTCTTC. Its protein is CAWSRKGTYNEQFF.

This clonotype was seen at least ten times. The V and J genes are TRBV27 and TRBJ2-4; D call uncertain. This CDR3 spans 12 amino acids. With 0 bases removed from V and 6 bases from J, the gap between germline ends came to 3 bases. Per germline, CDR1 MNHEY and CDR2 SMNVEV (reference sequence). CDR3 bases: TGTGCCAGCAGTTTATCGGGAAACATTCAGTACTTC. Its protein is CASSLSGNIQYF.

This clonotype was detected ten times or more. The V and J genes are TRBV11-2 and TRBJ1-2; the match to TRBD1 covers 9 bases. The V gene end was trimmed by 4 bases and the J gene end by 0 bases; junction bases not matched to a gene: 3. CDR3 size: 15 residues. The germline V gene has CDR1 SGHAT and CDR2 FQNNGV. The CDR3 sequence: CASSSWTGANYGYTF. As DNA, the CDR3 is TGTGCCAGCAGCTCCTGGACAGGGGCTAACTATGGCTACACCTTC.

Concerning this clonotype: Relative to the germline gene, one junction end is altered; a read error may explain this. The rearrangement links TRBV29-1 to TRBJ2-3; TRBD1 is a possible D gene (5 bases). The CDR3 has 14 amino acids. Looked up from germline, CDR1 is SQVTM and CDR2 is ANQGSEA. The CDR3 coding sequence is TGCAGCGTTGCTCGGCAGGGTCAGGCAGATGCGCAGTATTTT. Its protein product is CSVARQGQADAQYF.